These 10 T cell receptor beta chains came from one sample sequenced in a study of technical replicates of blood from a few donors (dated by TCRdb to the late 2010s). Library preparation was by the immunoSEQ multiplex PCR assay. TCRdb carries this immuneACCESS record with in-frame sequences only. Its versions omit some clonotypes, under half of them owing to an unresolved V gene in the studies checked, with the rest unexplained. For this sample there are approximately 53,000 clones; 90% to 97% appear just once. Under 0.45% of the sample is taken by the ten largest. The specimen sequenced was T cells isolated from PBMCs. The source is a human donor in good health.

This sequence joins TRBV5-1 and TRBJ2-3, with D possibly TRBD2 on 5 matching bases. CDR1 and CDR2 (germline): SGHRS, YFSETQ. The CDR3 sequence is 15 residues long. V lost 2 bases, J lost 2 bases, and 12 bases lay in between. The CDR3 here is CASSFNGGYTDTQYF. The CDR3, as DNA: TGCGCCAGCAGCTTTAACGGAGGCTACACAGATACGCAGTATTTT.

This clone was counted only a few times. The chain employs TRBV6-1 and TRBJ2-7; D perhaps matches TRBD1 (5 bases). V was trimmed by 3 bases and J by 6 bases, leaving 12 bases between them. The CDR3 runs to 13 residues. Germline assignment: CDR1 MNHNS and CDR2 SASEGT. CDR3 nucleotides: TGTGCCAGCAGTGAGTTGCAGGGCACCGAGCAGTACTTC. Encoded protein: CASSELQGTEQYF.

The CDR3 is CAISEGGRAYEQYF. The CDR3 nucleotides read TGTGCCATCAGTGAGGGCGGGAGGGCCTACGAGCAGTACTTC. The chain uses TRBV10-3 and TRBJ2-7, with TRBD2 matching over 9 bases. Germline values: CDR1 ENHRY, CDR2 SYGVKD. V was pared by 2 bases and J by 2 bases, with 1 base of the junction left unmatched. CDR3 length equals 14 residues.

V is TRBV10-1 and J is TRBJ1-5; D might be TRBD1 (6 bases). The CDR3 is made up of 13 amino acids. The V end was cut by 9 bases, the J end by 2 bases, with 11 bases between. The germline V gene encodes CDR1 WNHNN and CDR2 SYGVQD (reference sequence). In DNA form, the CDR3 reads TGCGCCAGGCAATACAGGGGCAATCAGCCCCAGCATTTT. Translating it yields CARQYRGNQPQHF.

The V call is TRBV19, the J call TRBJ2-1; tentative D call: TRBD2 (6 bases). The germline CDR1 and CDR2 sequences are LNHDA and SQIVND (reference sequence). The CDR3 is made up of 14 amino acids. With 2 bases removed from V and 5 bases from J, the gap between germline ends came to 10 bases. CDR3 sequence reads: CASSIMGGNNEQFF. The CDR3 bases are TGTGCCAGTAGTATAATGGGGGGAAACAATGAGCAGTTCTTC.

This chain joins TRBV5-6 and TRBJ2-1; D perhaps matches TRBD2 (6 bases). V was pared by 0 bases and J by 0 bases, with 13 bases between. The CDR3 is 17 residues long. CDR1 and CDR2 from the germline V gene are SGHDT and YYEEEE. The CDR3 DNA is TGTGCCAGCAGCTTGGTACTAGCCGTCAGCTCCTACAATGAGCAGTTCTTC. Amino acid sequence: CASSLVLAVSSYNEQFF.

This sequence joins TRBV6-5 and TRBJ2-7; 7 bases map to TRBD1. V shed 1 base and J 1 base; nucleotides not matched to a gene: 7. The germline CDR1 and CDR2 sequences are MNHEY and SVGAGI. The CDR3 is made up of 16 amino acids. CDR3 sequence (DNA): TGTGCCAGCAGTTACTGGAAGACACAGGGGTCCTACGAGCAGTACTTC. Its translation is CASSYWKTQGSYEQYF.

This chain uses TRBV2 with TRBJ2-1, with D tentatively TRBD2 (6 bases). The V end lost 9 bases, the J end lost 8 bases, and 14 bases lay between the germline ends. CDR1 is SNHLY and CDR2 is FYNNEI in the germline V gene. The CDR3 extends over 12 amino acids. In nucleotides, the CDR3 is TGTGCCAGTATAATGACTAGGGATGAGCAGTTCTTC. Translation: CASIMTRDEQFF.

The V gene is TRBV6-5, the J gene TRBJ2-3; 10 bases align to TRBD2. The CDR3 contains 16 residues. V shed 4 bases, J shed 4 bases, and the junction held 8 bases outside the gene matches. Germline V gene lookup returns CDR1 MNHEY and CDR2 SVGAGI. The CDR3 DNA reads TGTGCCAGCAGTTCAAACGGACTAGCGGTAGCAGATACGCAGTATTTT. Its translation: CASSSNGLAVADTQYF.

V is TRBV4-3 and J is TRBJ2-5; 10 bases are a match to TRBD1. The CDR3 consists of 17 residues. CDR1 and CDR2 (germline): LGHNA, YSLEER. V was pared by 3 bases and J by 3 bases, with 10 bases of the junction left unmatched. CDR3 nucleotide sequence: TGCGCCAGCAGCCAGGACCCTGCCGGGACAGGGGAAGAGACCCAGTACTTC. As protein: CASSQDPAGTGEETQYF.